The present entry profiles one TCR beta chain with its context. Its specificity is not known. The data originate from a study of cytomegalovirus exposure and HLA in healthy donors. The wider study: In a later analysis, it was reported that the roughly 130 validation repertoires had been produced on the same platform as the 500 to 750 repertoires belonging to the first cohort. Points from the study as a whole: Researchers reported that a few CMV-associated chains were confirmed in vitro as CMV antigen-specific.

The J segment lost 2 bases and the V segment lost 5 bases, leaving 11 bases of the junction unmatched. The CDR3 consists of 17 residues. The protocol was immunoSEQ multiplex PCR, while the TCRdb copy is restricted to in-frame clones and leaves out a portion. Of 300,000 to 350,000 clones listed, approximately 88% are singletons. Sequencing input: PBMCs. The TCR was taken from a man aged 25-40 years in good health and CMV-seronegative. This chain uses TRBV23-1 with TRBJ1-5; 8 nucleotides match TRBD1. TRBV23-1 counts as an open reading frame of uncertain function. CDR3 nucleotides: TGCGCCAGCAGTTATACGAAAGGACAGGGCGGCAATCAGCCCCAGCATTTT. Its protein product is CASSYTKGQGGNQPQHF.